These 18 T cell receptor beta chains share one sample of origin, sequenced in a study of shared clonotypes between healthy human individuals. Clones were read by immunoSEQ multiplex PCR, and TCRdb kept only the in-frame ones, dropping some. The data contain 550,000 to 700,000 clones, about three quarters of them singletons. The sample taken for sequencing was memory CD4+ T cells sorted from blood. Subset described: CD45RA-negative fraction. The origin of the receptors is a woman aged 25-40 years in good health.

This chain connects TRBV6-6 to TRBJ1-5, with D perhaps TRBD1 (6 bases). Trimming removed 8 bases at V and 7 bases at J, with 18 bases between. Germline CDR1 is MNHNY and CDR2 is SVGAGI (reference sequence). The CDR3 sequence is 14 residues long. The CDR3 loop reads CASGLQGGFQPQHF. The CDR3 DNA follows: TGTGCCAGCGGTCTACAGGGAGGTTTCCAGCCCCAGCATTTT.

This chain connects TRBV11-2 to TRBJ2-1, with D maybe TRBD2 (6 bases). CDR1 and CDR2 (germline): SGHAT, FQNNGV. V was trimmed by 5 bases and J by 0 bases, leaving 17 bases between them. This CDR3 is 17 amino acids long. CDR3 amino acids: CASSPKYGSRSYNEQFF. CDR3 sequence (DNA): TGTGCCAGCAGCCCCAAGTACGGGAGCCGCTCCTACAATGAGCAGTTCTTC.

The chain links TRBV2 to TRBJ1-1; no clear D gene. CDR3 size: 13 residues. Germline CDR1 reads SNHLY; CDR2 reads FYNNEI. The V gene lost 5 bases and the J gene lost 1 base, with 8 bases spanning the gap. In DNA, the CDR3 is TGTGCCAGCAGTCTTCAGGAGAACACTGAAGCTTTCTTT. This translates into CASSLQENTEAFF.

Of note for this clone: Its ends do not fully match the called genes, so a read error is possible. The rearrangement uses TRBV28 and TRBJ2-2, with no clear D. Germline CDR1 MDHEN, CDR2 SYDVKM. This CDR3 spans 15 amino acids. Here the CDR3 DNA reads TGTACCAGCAGTTTACAGAGCCCGAACACCGGGGAGCTGTTTTTT. Amino acids: CTSSLQSPNTGELFF. Looking up the rest from reference TRBV28 and TRBJ2-2 gives the full variable domain: DVKVTQSSRYLVKRTGEKVFLECVQDMDHENMFWYRQDPGLGLRLIYFSYDVKMKEKGDIPEGYSVSREKKERFSLILESASTNQTSMYLCTSSLQSPNTGELFFGEGSRLTVL.

The rearrangement uses TRBV7-9 and TRBJ1-5; no clear D gene. Germline loops: CDR1 SEHNR, CDR2 FQNEAQ (reference sequence). Trimming stripped 1 base from V and 0 bases from J, with 7 bases between. The CDR3 length is 15 residues. The chain's CDR3 is CASSLGPSSNQPQHF. The CDR3 bases are TGTGCCAGCAGCTTAGGGCCGAGTAGCAATCAGCCCCAGCATTTT.

The sample holds one count of this clone. This rearrangement joins TRBV5-4 to TRBJ2-1, with D perhaps matching TRBD2 (6 bases). This CDR3 is built from 16 residues. Trimming took 4 bases from V and 4 from J, leaving 18 bases between them. Germline CDR1 SGHNT, CDR2 YYREEE (reference sequence). CDR3 loop: CASSGGGSVGYNEQFF. Written as DNA, the CDR3 is TGTGCCAGCAGCGGGGGAGGATCAGTCGGTTACAATGAGCAGTTCTTC.

The gene calls are TRBV5-1 and TRBJ2-1, with D unclear. The germline gives CDR1 SGHRS, CDR2 YFSETQ. With 5 bases removed from V and 7 bases from J, the gap between germline ends came to 10 bases. The length of the CDR3 is 12 residues. The CDR3 here is CASSEELNEQFF. The CDR3 region has the DNA TGCGCCAGCAGTGAGGAGTTGAATGAGCAGTTCTTC.

Only a few counts were recorded for this clone. V and J are TRBV15 and TRBJ2-5; 9 bases map to TRBD2. V was clipped by 5 bases and J by 4 bases; unmatched bases: 8. The germline CDR1 and CDR2 sequences are LNHNV and YYDKDF (reference sequence). The CDR3 sequence is 15 residues long. The CDR3 spells CATSPGLATPETQYF. The CDR3 DNA reads TGTGCCACCAGCCCAGGACTAGCGACACCAGAGACCCAGTACTTC.

V gene TRBV13 combines with J gene TRBJ1-1; D gene uncertain. V was shortened by 6 bases and J by 4 bases, with 15 bases between the two germline ends. The CDR3 is made up of 14 amino acids. In germline, CDR1 is PRHDT, CDR2 FYEKMQ (reference sequence). Here the CDR3 reads CASSSTLGATEAFF. CDR3 nucleotide sequence: TGTGCCAGCAGTTCCACCCTCGGTGCCACTGAAGCTTTCTTT.

The V and J genes are TRBV28 and TRBJ1-5; D is uncertain. CDR1 is MDHEN and CDR2 is SYDVKM in the germline V gene. The V gene lost 3 bases and the J gene lost 4 bases, with 16 bases spanning the gap. CDR3 length equals 16 residues. The CDR3 sequence is CASSFHSGTLNQPQHF. In DNA form, the CDR3 reads TGTGCCAGCAGTTTCCACTCAGGCACCTTAAATCAGCCCCAGCATTTT.

Here the CDR3 DNA reads TGCGCCAGCAGCTTGGCCCTGGCGACCCAAGAGACCCAGTACTTC. Translated: CASSLALATQETQYF. The J gene is TRBJ2-5, the V gene TRBV5-1, with D unresolved. Germline CDR1 SGHRS, CDR2 YFSETQ. Deletions cut 0 bases from V and 1 base from J, with 10 bases between. This CDR3 has 15 residues.

The V and J genes are TRBV7-9 and TRBJ2-6; D is uncertain. The length of the CDR3 is 16 residues. CDR1 SEHNR and CDR2 FQNEAQ come from the germline V gene (reference sequence). Deletions cut 0 bases from V and 4 bases from J, with 10 bases between. The CDR3 nucleotides read TGTGCCAGCAGCTTAGCGAGGTATCCGGGGGCCAACGTCCTGACTTTC. This codes for CASSLARYPGANVLTF.

This clone has a single count. The CDR3 protein is CASSQVASGITDTQYF. The CDR3, as DNA: TGTGCCAGCAGCCAAGTCGCAAGCGGGATCACAGATACGCAGTATTTT. The V gene is TRBV4-2, the J gene TRBJ2-3; 7 bases are a match to TRBD2. There are 16 residues in the CDR3. Looked up from germline, CDR1 is LGHNA and CDR2 is YNFKEQ. The J segment lost 2 bases and the V segment lost 1 base, leaving 6 bases of the junction unmatched.

This chain joins TRBV9 and TRBJ2-3, with 7 bases identical to TRBD2. In germline, CDR1 is SGDLS, CDR2 YYNGEE. There are 14 residues in the CDR3. V lost 7 bases, J lost 9 bases, and 14 bases stayed unmatched. The chain's CDR3 is CASGYSGSLGTQYF. The DNA for the CDR3 is TGTGCCAGCGGATATAGCGGGTCCTTGGGGACGCAGTATTTT.

The rearrangement links TRBV14 to TRBJ1-1, with D perhaps matching TRBD1 (5 bases). The ends were cut back, 1 base at V and 3 bases at J, with 12 bases in the middle. The germline V gene encodes CDR1 SGHDN and CDR2 FVKESK. This CDR3 contains 15 residues. CDR3 nucleotides: TGTGCCAGCAGCCAAGGGGGGTACGGGGACACTGAAGCTTTCTTT. It yields the protein CASSQGGYGDTEAFF.

The count of this clone is one. The chain has TRBV19 and TRBJ2-7; D gene ambiguous. The ends were cut back, 6 bases at V and 0 bases at J, with 18 bases in the middle. Germline CDR1 is LNHDA and CDR2 is SQIVND (reference sequence). The CDR3 has 16 residues. The CDR3 nucleotides read TGTGCCAGTAGAAAAACAAGCAGACCGAGCTCCTACGAGCAGTACTTC. It translates to CASRKTSRPSSYEQYF.

A single count supports this clone. The chain links TRBV5-5 to TRBJ2-1; D is ambiguous. Trimming removed 4 bases from V and 0 bases from J, with 11 bases in between. This CDR3 has 15 residues. The germline gives CDR1 SGHKS, CDR2 YYEKEE (reference sequence). CDR3 sequence reads: CASSRAQSSYNEQFF. The CDR3, as DNA: TGTGCCAGCAGCAGAGCCCAAAGCTCCTACAATGAGCAGTTCTTC.

V is TRBV19 and J is TRBJ1-3, with D possibly TRBD1 on 6 matching bases. Trimming cost V 6 bases and J 1 base, with 25 bases left between them. This CDR3 is 19 amino acids long. Germline V gene data show CDR1 as LNHDA and CDR2 as SQIVND (reference sequence). CDR3 sequence reads: CASSLYRDTRLLSGNTIYF. CDR3 sequence (DNA): TGTGCCAGTAGCCTTTACCGGGACACTCGGCTGTTGTCTGGAAACACCATATATTTT.